The entry below describes one T cell receptor (beta chain). The repertoire was sequenced with immunoSEQ multiplex PCR; TCRdb's copy has only in-frame clones and lacks some. The sample has roughly 200,000 clones; around four fifths are singletons. V was pared by 1 base and J by 3 bases, with 9 bases between. The CDR3 spans 14 residues. Germline V lookup: CDR1 LGHDT, CDR2 YNNKEL (reference sequence). Followed over time, Seattle patients had been enrolled while infection was active. The data derive from a study of blood T cell repertoires in COVID-19. The source of this sequence is a woman in her thirties or forties with COVID-19, enrolled during active disease. Sequenced input: peripheral blood. This sequence joins TRBV3-1 (or the pseudogene TRBV3-2) and TRBJ1-1; D unresolved. This CDR3 reads CASSQGLEDTEAFF. CDR3 DNA: TGTGCCAGCAGCCAAGGACTGGAGGACACTGAAGCTTTCTTT.